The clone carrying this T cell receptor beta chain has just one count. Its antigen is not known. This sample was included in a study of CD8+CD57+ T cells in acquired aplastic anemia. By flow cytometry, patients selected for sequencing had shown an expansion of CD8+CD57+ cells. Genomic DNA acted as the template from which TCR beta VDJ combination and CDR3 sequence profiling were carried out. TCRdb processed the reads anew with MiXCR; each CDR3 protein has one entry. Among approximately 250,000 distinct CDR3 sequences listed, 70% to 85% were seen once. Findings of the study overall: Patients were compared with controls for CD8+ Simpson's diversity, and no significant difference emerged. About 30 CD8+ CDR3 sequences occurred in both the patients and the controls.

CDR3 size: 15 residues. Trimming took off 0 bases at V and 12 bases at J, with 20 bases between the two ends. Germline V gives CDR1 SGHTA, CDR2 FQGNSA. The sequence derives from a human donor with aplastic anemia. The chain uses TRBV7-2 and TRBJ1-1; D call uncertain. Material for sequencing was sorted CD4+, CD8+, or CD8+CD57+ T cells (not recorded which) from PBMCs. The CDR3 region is CASSLAGGPQSWTFF. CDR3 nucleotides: TGTGCCAGCAGCTTAGCGGGAGGTCCACAAAGCTGGACTTTCTTT. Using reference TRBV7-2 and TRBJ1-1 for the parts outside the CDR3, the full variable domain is GAGVSQSPSNKVTEKGKDVELRCDPISGHTALYWYRQSLGQGLEFLIYFQGNSAPDKSGLPSDRFSAERTGGSVSTLTIQRTQQEDSAVYLCASSLAGGPQSWTFFGQGTRLTVV.